This TCR beta chain was sequenced during a study of T cells in localized non-small cell lung cancer. CDR1 and CDR2 (germline): SGHRS, YFSETQ. J lost 3 bases, V lost 4 bases, and 10 bases had no gene match. The length of the CDR3 is 18 residues. The repertoire was sequenced with immunoSEQ multiplex PCR; TCRdb's copy has only in-frame clones and lacks some. The sample gives 20,000 to 25,000 clones, about 80% of which show up once; roughly 4.8% is in the top ten. The sequence was obtained from a man aged 35-75 years with stage II lung adenocarcinoma. The sample consisted of PBMCs, taken before any cancer treatment. This rearrangement joins TRBV5-1 to TRBJ2-1; 13 positions match TRBD2. The CDR3: CASSAGLAGEWIYNEQFF. The CDR3 DNA sequence: TGCGCCAGCAGCGCAGGACTAGCGGGAGAGTGGATCTACAATGAGCAGTTCTTC.